This is a list of T cell receptor beta chains from one sample in a study of identical twins. TCRdb used MiXCR to reprocess the 5' RACE reads, holding one entry per CDR3 protein. The sample lists more than 250,000 distinct CDR3 sequences, about 8% occurring once. The sample was also reused in another study, on yellow fever vaccine responses in identical twins.

The sequenced sample consisted of memory (CD45RO+) T cells sorted from blood. The receptors were sampled from a woman younger than 35 in good health. Each CDR3 is given with its conserved first and last residue. Rows give clone size only sometimes, using once, few, many, or a class for an expanded clone.

CSVSFSGKVAGELFF TRBV29-1 many TRBJ2-2
CASSVSATYEQYF TRBV2 - TRBJ2-7
CASSPLAGPSTDTQYF TRBV18 - TRBJ2-3
CASSWAENTEAFF TRBV12-3/TRBV12-4 many TRBJ1-1
CSAAPKTGKETQYF TRBV20-1 many TRBJ2-5
CASSVAGPRLEDSYNEQFF TRBV9 - TRBJ2-1
CSVEGRASTDTQYF TRBV29-1 many TRBJ2-3
CSVEGASGGGPQETQYF TRBV29-1 - TRBJ2-5
CASSLEGGQGYTGELFF TRBV5-4 - TRBJ2-2
CASSLTSGDTQYF TRBV5-1 many TRBJ2-3
CSVAGGDRSSYEQYF TRBV29-1 - TRBJ2-7
CSVEVYRPVTANYGYTF TRBV29-1 - TRBJ1-2
CASTQDRVRSGANVLTF TRBV19 - TRBJ2-6
CASSPRTGATSGELFF TRBV11-3 few TRBJ2-2
CASEGATGTTYEQYF TRBV6-1 few TRBJ2-7
CASSPYDAGELFF TRBV7-8 - TRBJ2-2
CASSRIRGGGELFF TRBV7-3 - TRBJ2-2
CASSETPGEGTYEQYF TRBV25-1 few TRBJ2-7
CASSQGLAGVYNEQFF TRBV18 - TRBJ2-1
CASSLAGAPSTGELFF TRBV5-6 many TRBJ2-2